What follows are 19 T cell receptor beta chains derived from one specimen sequenced in a study of T cells in Graves' hyperthyroidism and ophthalmopathy. Template material for amplifying TCR beta CDR3 regions consisted of RNA transcripts. A first-round RT-PCR of the TCR CDR3 used the HTBI primer set. In TCRdb, the multiplex PCR reads were re-called with MiXCR into one record per CDR3 protein. The table records 250,000 or so distinct CDR3 sequences, approximately 16% of them present only once. The sample consisted of blood. These receptors all come from a woman between 45 and 65 years old with Graves' hyperthyroidism that later progressed to Graves' ophthalmopathy.

This clonotype was counted ten times or more. This rearrangement joins TRBV28 to TRBJ2-3; 9 bases match TRBD2. The germline V gene encodes CDR1 MDHEN and CDR2 SYDVKM. The CDR3 runs to 15 residues. The V segment lost 4 bases and the J segment 4 bases; nucleotides outside the gene matches: 6. In nucleotides, the CDR3 is TGTGCCAGCAGTTCCAGGATAGCGGGAGCAGATACGCAGTATTTT. Translating it yields CASSSRIAGADTQYF. Variable domain in full (rest from reference TRBV28 and TRBJ2-3): DVKVTQSSRYLVKRTGEKVFLECVQDMDHENMFWYRQDPGLGLRLIYFSYDVKMKEKGDIPEGYSVSREKKERFSLILESASTNQTSMYLCASSSRIAGADTQYFGPGTRLTVL.

In this sample, this clonotype turned up many times. The chain uses TRBV7-8 and TRBJ2-1; 11 bases are a match to TRBD2. This CDR3 has 15 amino acids. V trimming: 4 bases; J trimming: 8 bases; junction bases outside the gene matches: 7. Looked up from germline, CDR1 is SGHVS and CDR2 is FQNEAQ. The CDR3 DNA follows: TGTGCCAGCAGCTCGGGACTAGCGGTCTTCGATGAGCAGTTCTTC. It specifies CASSSGLAVFDEQFF.

There are a few counts of this clonotype. J is TRBJ1-2 and V is TRBV2; no reliable D call. Looked up from germline, CDR1 is SNHLY and CDR2 is FYNNEI. Trimming pared 2 bases from V and 10 bases from J, leaving 23 bases between. The CDR3 length is 16 residues. CDR3 in DNA: TGTGCCAGCAGTGAAAGCGGCAGGCCCTCCGGGGTAAACTACACCTTC. It translates to CASSESGRPSGVNYTF.

This clonotype was seen a single time. At one boundary the junction diverges from the germline segment, which might be a read error. This chain joins TRBV11-2 and TRBJ2-1; 9 bases fit TRBD2. Germline CDR1 is SGHAT and CDR2 is FQNNGV. CDR3 length equals 15 residues. This CDR3 reads CASGLIAGEYNEQFF. CDR3 coding DNA: TGTGCCAGCGGCTTGATAGCGGGGGAGTACAATGAGCAGTTCTTC.

The table lists this clonotype with many counts. This chain joins TRBV2 and TRBJ2-7; perhaps TRBD1 as D (5 bases). The V and J ends lost 6 bases and 0 bases respectively, with 12 bases between them. Per germline, CDR1 SNHLY and CDR2 FYNNEI. This CDR3 has 14 residues. The CDR3 DNA reads TGTGCCAGCAGCCTGACAGTTAGCTCCTACGAGCAGTACTTC. It is translated as CASSLTVSSYEQYF.

This clonotype was recorded many times. The rearrangement uses TRBV28 and TRBJ1-4; D is uncertain. V was pared by 6 bases and J by 7 bases, with 9 bases between. Per the germline V gene, CDR1 is MDHEN and CDR2 is SYDVKM. The CDR3 is made up of 12 amino acids. CDR3 nucleotides: TGTGCCAGCAGGATGTATGGTGAAAAACTGTTTTTT. Translation: CASRMYGEKLFF. Supplemented by reference TRBV28 and TRBJ1-4, the full variable domain reads DVKVTQSSRYLVKRTGEKVFLECVQDMDHENMFWYRQDPGLGLRLIYFSYDVKMKEKGDIPEGYSVSREKKERFSLILESASTNQTSMYLCASRMYGEKLFFGSGTQLSVL.

V and J are TRBV24-1 and TRBJ2-1; D is ambiguous. The CDR3 sequence is 14 residues long. Per the germline V gene, CDR1 is KGHDR and CDR2 is SFDVKD. V lost 1 base and J 1 base, leaving 4 bases between the germline ends. The DNA of the CDR3 is TGTGCCACCAGTGATTTTCAATCCTACAATGAGCAGTTCTTC. Translation gives CATSDFQSYNEQFF.

This clonotype was detected many times. The rearrangement joins TRBV3-1 to TRBJ2-7; D is ambiguous. The CDR3 has 13 residues. The V and J ends lost 0 bases and 7 bases respectively, with 10 bases between them. The V gene's germline CDR1 is LGHDT and CDR2 YNNKEL (reference sequence). The CDR3 loop is CASSQEYYTEQYF. Here the CDR3 DNA reads TGTGCCAGCAGCCAAGAATATTATACGGAGCAGTACTTC.

This clonotype was found once. V and J are TRBV13 and TRBJ1-1, with 11 bases aligning to TRBD1. Germline-derived CDR1 and CDR2 are PRHDT and FYEKMQ (reference sequence). CDR3 length: 14 residues. V was pared by 5 bases and J by 4 bases, with 3 bases of the junction left unmatched. The CDR3 DNA is TGTGCCAGCAGCCGCGGGACAGGGGGCACTGAAGCTTTCTTT. Translation gives CASSRGTGGTEAFF.

This clonotype has ten or more counts. The chain recombines TRBV27 with TRBJ2-2; D unclear. V dropped 6 bases and J dropped 5 bases, with 10 bases sitting between them. CDR1 MNHEY and CDR2 SMNVEV come from the germline V gene (reference sequence). This CDR3 contains 13 residues. CDR3 nucleotide sequence: TGTGCCAGCAGCTCTAGGGATACCGGGGAGCTGTTTTTT. It specifies CASSSRDTGELFF.

At least ten counts were recorded for this clonotype. The chain links TRBV9 to TRBJ1-1, with D tentatively TRBD1 (6 bases). Trimming left V 4 bases short and J 12 bases short, with 19 bases between. This CDR3 has 13 residues. The germline V gene encodes CDR1 SGDLS and CDR2 YYNGEE. CDR3 in DNA: TGTGCCAGCAGCCCCTGGACAGATCCTCGAACTTTCTTT. Amino acid sequence: CASSPWTDPRTFF.

There are many counts of this clonotype. The chain combines TRBV11-1 with TRBJ2-3, with TRBD2 identical over 7 bases. V shed 0 bases and J 6 bases; nucleotides not matched to a gene: 6. Germline V CDR1 and CDR2: SGHAT, FQDESV (reference sequence). CDR3 length: 15 amino acids. In DNA form, the CDR3 reads TGTGCCAGCAGCTTAGCGTCCCGGCGGGGGGATACGCAGTATTTT. Amino acids: CASSLASRRGDTQYF. Full variable domain (remainder filled in from reference TRBV11-1 and TRBJ2-3): EAEVAQSPRYKITEKSQAVAFWCDPISGHATLYWYRQILGQGPELLVQFQDESVVDDSQLPKDRFSAERLKGVDSTLKIQPAELGDSAMYLCASSLASRRGDTQYFGPGTRLTVL.

This clonotype was counted ten times or more. V is TRBV5-1 and J is TRBJ2-7; tentatively, D is TRBD1 (7 bases). Germline CDR1 reads SGHRS; CDR2 reads YFSETQ. V lost 5 bases, J lost 1 base, and 16 bases lay in between. The CDR3 has 15 residues. The DNA of the CDR3 is TGCGCCAGCAGTTCGGGAGAGGGGGCTTCCTACGAGCAGTACTTC. Protein product: CASSSGEGASYEQYF.

This clonotype was picked up a small number of times. The chain recombines TRBV20-1 with TRBJ2-7; possibly TRBD1 or TRBD2 for D (5 bases each). This CDR3 comprises 11 residues. From germline, CDR1 is DFQATT and CDR2 SNEGSKA (reference sequence). V was shortened by 6 bases and J by 4 bases, with 10 bases between the two germline ends. CDR3 sequence reads: CSARGGYEQYF. The DNA of the CDR3 is TGCAGTGCGAGGGGTGGATACGAGCAGTACTTC.

This chain uses TRBV2 with TRBJ2-2; perhaps TRBD2 as D (6 bases). V was clipped by 6 bases and J by 5 bases, with 16 bases between them. Germline lookup yields CDR1 SNHLY and CDR2 FYNNEI. The CDR3 is 15 residues long. CDR3 nucleotide sequence: TGTGCCAGCAGATGGGGACTTAGGCTGACCGGGGAGCTGTTTTTT. Translation gives CASRWGLRLTGELFF.

This clonotype showed up just once. The J gene is TRBJ2-7, the V gene TRBV11-2; 11 nucleotides line up with TRBD1. From germline, CDR1 is SGHAT and CDR2 FQNNGV. J gave up 6 bases and V 5 bases, and 6 bases lay outside the gene matches. The CDR3 runs 14 residues. In nucleotides, the CDR3 is TGTGCCAGCAGCAACGGACAGGGGGCTGGCGAGCAGTACTTC. Its protein product is CASSNGQGAGEQYF.

Details on this clonotype: This may arise from a read error, as a much more abundant clone is one base away. The chain couples TRBV6-1 to TRBJ1-2, with D unresolved. The germline gives CDR1 MNHNS, CDR2 SASEGT. There are 15 residues in the CDR3. As DNA, the CDR3 is TGTGCCTGCAGTGTAAGGCCCGACCCAAACTATGGCTACACCTTC. Protein: CACSVRPDPNYGYTF.

This clonotype has a count of ten or more. The chain links TRBV20-1 to TRBJ2-3, with TRBD2 identical over 7 bases. Germline-derived CDR1 and CDR2 are DFQATT and SNEGSKA (reference sequence). Trimming cost V 3 bases and J 0 bases; bases outside gene matches: 6. This CDR3 is built from 15 residues. CDR3 DNA: TGCAGTGCTAGGAGCGGGGTTGCTAGCACAGATACGCAGTATTTT. Translating gives CSARSGVASTDTQYF.

This clonotype has a count of ten or more. This chain connects TRBV7-9 to TRBJ2-5, with TRBD1 identical over 9 bases. Germline CDR1 and CDR2: SEHNR and FQNEAQ (reference sequence). The CDR3 runs to 16 residues. Trimming removed 5 bases from V and 7 bases from J; junction bases left unmatched: 14. CDR3 region: CASSPIRDRDGGTQYF. The CDR3 DNA follows: TGTGCCAGCAGCCCAATCCGGGACAGGGATGGAGGGACCCAGTACTTC.